Following are 3 T cell receptor beta chains from one sample sequenced in a study of T-cell reconstitution after alpha-beta-depleted transplantation in children. The authors prepared the TCRbeta library with unique molecular identifiers. TCRdb re-derived calls from the PCR reads in MiXCR, one entry per CDR3 protein. The sample lists a few hundred thousand distinct CDR3 sequences, around 8.9% occurring once. This material consisted of PBMCs from the stem cell graft donor, taken from the stem cell graft. These receptors came from a human donor who donated a stem cell graft to a child with SCID.

The rearrangement uses TRBV2 and TRBJ1-3; D remains unclear. The CDR3 covers 18 residues. The ends were cut back, 4 bases at V and 0 bases at J, with 19 bases in the middle. Per germline, CDR1 SNHLY and CDR2 FYNNEI. CDR3 loop: CASSGWLPTEYSGNTIYF. The CDR3 DNA reads as TGTGCCAGCAGTGGTTGGCTCCCGACTGAATACTCTGGAAACACCATATATTTT.

This clonotype has ten or more counts. Relative to the germline gene, one junction end is altered; a read error may explain this. This rearrangement joins TRBV5-1 to TRBJ1-1, with D tentatively TRBD1 (5 bases). The germline CDR1 and CDR2 sequences are SGHRS and YFSETQ. CDR3 length: 13 residues. CDR3 nucleotide sequence: TGCGCCAGCCGCTTCAGGGAGGGGACTGAAGCTTTCTTT. Translating it yields CASRFREGTEAFF.

V gene TRBV11-2 combines with J gene TRBJ2-5; D gene unclear. V shed 1 base and J shed 4 bases, with 10 bases lying between them. The CDR3 is 14 residues long. Germline V gene data show CDR1 as SGHAT and CDR2 as FQNNGV. CDR3 in DNA: TGTGCCAGCAGCTTAGGCTCTGGGATAGAGACCCAGTACTTC. It encodes CASSLGSGIETQYF.